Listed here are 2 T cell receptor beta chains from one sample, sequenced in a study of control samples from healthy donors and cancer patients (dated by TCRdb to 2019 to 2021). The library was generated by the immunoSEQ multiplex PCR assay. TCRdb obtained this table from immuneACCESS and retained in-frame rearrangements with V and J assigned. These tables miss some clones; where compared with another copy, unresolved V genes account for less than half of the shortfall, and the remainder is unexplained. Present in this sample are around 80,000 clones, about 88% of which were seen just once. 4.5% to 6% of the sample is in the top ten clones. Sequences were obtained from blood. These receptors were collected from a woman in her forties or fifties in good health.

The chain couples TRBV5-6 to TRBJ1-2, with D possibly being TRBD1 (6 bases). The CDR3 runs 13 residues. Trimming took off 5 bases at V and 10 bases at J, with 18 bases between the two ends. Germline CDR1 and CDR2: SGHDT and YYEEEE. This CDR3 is CASSRTAGGPYTF. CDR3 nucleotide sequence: TGTGCCAGCAGTCGCACAGCCGGGGGGCCCTACACCTTC.

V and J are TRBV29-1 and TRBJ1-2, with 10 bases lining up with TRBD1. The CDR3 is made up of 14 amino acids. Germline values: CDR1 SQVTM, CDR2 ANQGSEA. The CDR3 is CSARTGGSNYGYTF. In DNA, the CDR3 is TGCAGTGCCCGGACAGGGGGATCTAACTATGGCTACACCTTC.